This T cell receptor (beta chain) is from a study of shared clonotypes between healthy human individuals. The authors split each subset's genomic DNA evenly across several immunoSEQ plates. The data were produced by immunoSEQ multiplex PCR, yet TCRdb's version contains in-frame clones alone and is incomplete. The sample carries around 2.3 million clones, under 97% recorded once. In regard to this clone: Its antigen is not identified.

The CDR3 runs 17 residues. Germline loops: CDR1 SGDLS, CDR2 YYNGEE. V shed 4 bases, J shed 2 bases, and the junction held 9 bases outside the gene matches. Study-wide results and limits: Clonotypes shared by all four sorted-subset donors had higher generation probabilities than non-shared clonotypes.

The material sequenced was naive CD4+ T cells sorted from blood. Noted subset: CD45RA+ positively selected. The sequence was collected from a man younger than 30 in good health. J is TRBJ1-2 and V is TRBV9; 12 bases align to TRBD1. CDR3 sequence: CASSSGTGGLMNYGYTF. Written as DNA, the CDR3 is TGTGCCAGCAGCTCAGGGACAGGGGGCCTTATGAACTATGGCTACACCTTC.